These 12 T cell receptor beta chains share one sample of origin, sequenced in a study of beta chain bispecific antibodies for T cell cancers (TCRdb year 2021). These TCRs are of unknown antigen specificity. T cells were expanded from blood mononuclear cells for around 3 days using either anti-CD3 antibody OKT3 or CD3/CD28 Dynabeads. What the work shows at the level of the full study, not this receptor alone: Leukemia cell line cells were mixed with normal T cells in each sequenced sample, and most of the targeted TRBV signal was derived from the leukemia cells rather than from the normal T cells.

Receptor amplification or capture employed 5' RACE. TCRdb trimmed the raw reads at Q25, called clones with MiXCR and kept productive beta chains. Rows with one shared CDR3 protein collapse into an entry with the most common genes and DNA. Present in this sample are 21,000 or so distinct CDR3 sequences, approximately 2.4% of which were seen just once. In total, the top ten clones hold approximately 30% of the sample. Sequencing used healthy donor T cells cultured with leukemia cells. The receptors were gathered from a human donor in good health. Some clones in this sample may be carry-over from other donors' samples.

In this sample, this clonotype turned up many times. The chain couples TRBV28 to TRBJ1-1; D remains unclear. CDR1 is MDHEN, CDR2 SYDVKM, per germline. V dropped 1 base and J dropped 2 bases, with 8 bases sitting between them. The CDR3 covers 14 residues. Here the CDR3 reads CASSLSSGNTEAFF. The CDR3, as DNA: TGTGCCAGCAGTTTATCGTCAGGCAACACTGAAGCTTTCTTT.

This clonotype has a count of ten or more. The chain is built from TRBV11-2 and TRBJ2-7; no clear D gene. CDR1 and CDR2 from the germline V gene are SGHAT and FQNNGV. The CDR3 is 13 residues long. Deletions cut 4 bases from V and 4 bases from J, with 11 bases between. In DNA form, the CDR3 reads TGTGCCAGCAGCTCGAGTAGGGTGTACGAGCAGTACTTC. Translated: CASSSSRVYEQYF.

This clonotype has more than one count but fewer than ten. The chain combines TRBV6-5 with TRBJ2-5; D may be TRBD1 (5 bases). This CDR3 comprises 15 residues. V lost 0 bases, J lost 3 bases, and 11 bases lay in between. Germline V gene data show CDR1 as MNHEY and CDR2 as SVGAGI. CDR3 protein: CASSYSTAYKETQYF. The CDR3 nucleotides are TGTGCCAGCAGTTACTCGACAGCCTACAAAGAGACCCAGTACTTC.

At least ten counts were recorded for this clonotype. The chain has TRBV20-1 and TRBJ1-3; D ambiguous. Per germline, CDR1 DFQATT and CDR2 SNEGSKA (reference sequence). Trimming left V 1 base short and J 1 base short, with 8 bases between. This CDR3 region has 14 residues. CDR3 bases: TGCAGTGCTAGAGGCCTTAGGTCTGGAAACACCATATATTTT. Encoded protein: CSARGLRSGNTIYF.

This clonotype was detected ten times or more. The chain couples TRBV7-8 to TRBJ2-1; D uncertain. The ends were cut back, 3 bases at V and 0 bases at J, with 9 bases in the middle. CDR1 is SGHVS and CDR2 is FQNEAQ in the germline V gene. This CDR3 contains 15 residues. CDR3 sequence (DNA): TGTGCCAGCAGCTTCGTCGCGAGCTCCTACAATGAGCAGTTCTTC. Its protein product is CASSFVASSYNEQFF.

Many counts were recorded for this clonotype. The chain combines TRBV10-2 with TRBJ1-3; 8 positions match TRBD1. The CDR3 has 16 residues. Germline-derived CDR1 and CDR2 are WSHSY and SAAADI. V lost 6 bases, J lost 0 bases, and 7 bases stayed unmatched. The CDR3 protein is CASSAGQASSGNTIYF. CDR3 sequence (DNA): TGCGCCAGCAGCGCGGGACAGGCGAGCTCTGGAAACACCATATATTTT.

Ten or more counts support this clonotype. The rearrangement links TRBV9 to TRBJ1-6; D remains unclear. Between the trimmed V and J ends, which lost 3 bases and 13 bases, there was a span of 20 bases. The germline V gene encodes CDR1 SGDLS and CDR2 YYNGEE. The CDR3 is made up of 15 amino acids. CDR3 region: CASSAGRGLVRPLHF. The CDR3 DNA sequence: TGTGCCAGCAGCGCCGGGCGAGGGCTGGTGAGGCCCCTCCACTTT.

This clonotype was observed at least ten times. This chain connects TRBV10-2 to TRBJ2-1, with 11 bases aligning to TRBD2. Trimming removed 5 bases from V and 5 bases from J; junction bases left unmatched: 5. In germline, CDR1 is WSHSY, CDR2 SAAADI. This CDR3 comprises 15 residues. The CDR3 spells CASSYSGGADNEQFF. Written as DNA, the CDR3 is TGCGCCAGCAGTTATAGCGGGGGGGCCGACAATGAGCAGTTCTTC.

This clonotype was observed at least ten times. This chain connects TRBV9 to TRBJ1-4; unclear D gene. CDR1 SGDLS and CDR2 YYNGEE come from the germline V gene. This CDR3 region has 15 residues. The V end lost 1 base, the J end lost 6 bases, and 13 bases lay between the germline ends. CDR3: CASSVSNSNYEKLFF. The CDR3 region has the DNA TGTGCCAGCAGCGTATCGAACAGTAACTATGAAAAACTGTTTTTT. Looking up the rest from reference TRBV9 and TRBJ1-4 gives the full variable domain: DSGVTQTPKHLITATGQRVTLRCSPRSGDLSVYWYQQSLDQGLQFLIQYYNGEERAKGNILERFSAQQFPDLHSELNLSSLELGDSALYFCASSVSNSNYEKLFFGSGTQLSVL.

This clonotype was seen many times. The chain uses TRBV19 and TRBJ1-1, with TRBD1 matching over 7 bases. Germline lookup yields CDR1 LNHDA and CDR2 SQIVND (reference sequence). V trimming: 4 bases; J trimming: 0 bases; junction bases outside the gene matches: 8. The CDR3 runs 16 residues. CDR3 sequence (DNA): TGTGCCAGTAGTACCAACAGGGGATTAATGAACACTGAAGCTTTCTTT. Translating gives CASSTNRGLMNTEAFF.

J is TRBJ2-6 and V is TRBV18; TRBD1 matches 7 bases. The J segment lost 4 bases and the V segment lost 2 bases, leaving 14 bases of the junction unmatched. The CDR3 has 19 residues. CDR1 and CDR2 (germline): KGHSH, LQKENI. The CDR3 DNA reads TGTGCCAGCTCACCAATAACAGGGGACGTTCTCACAGGGGCCAACGTCCTGACTTTC. Protein product: CASSPITGDVLTGANVLTF.

The chain is built from TRBV9 and TRBJ1-5, with D possibly being TRBD1 (5 bases). V was clipped by 0 bases and J by 0 bases, with 7 bases between them. The germline V gene has CDR1 SGDLS and CDR2 YYNGEE. The CDR3 spans 15 residues. Here the CDR3 DNA reads TGTGCCAGCAGCGTAGGACAGTATAGCAATCAGCCCCAGCATTTT. Protein: CASSVGQYSNQPQHF.